A single T cell receptor beta chain is shown here with its context. Antigen: not known. The sample originates from a study of cytomegalovirus exposure and HLA in healthy donors. PCR involved 60 Vbeta and 13 Jbeta primers. Generated by immunoSEQ multiplex PCR, the TCRdb table keeps only in-frame clones and is missing some. Of some 130,000 clones in the sample, over 60% were seen once. CDR1 is SEHNR, CDR2 FQNEAQ, per germline (reference sequence). V lost 3 bases to trimming and J lost 1 base, with 10 bases between them. The CDR3 spans 14 residues. Broader study findings: A later analysis linked a missense variant in DCLRE1C to the trimming of TCR beta V and J genes.

The V gene is TRBV7-9, the J gene TRBJ2-7; D is undetermined. The sample was PBMCs. The clonotype was recovered from a middle-aged man in good health and CMV-seronegative. The CDR3 sequence: CASSLVSRSYEQYF. For the CDR3, the DNA is TGTGCCAGCAGCTTGGTGTCTCGGTCCTACGAGCAGTACTTC.